This T cell receptor (beta chain) was documented in a study of PD-1 blockade in classical Hodgkin lymphoma. Study in general: Patients were administered nivolumab (3 mg/kg intravenously) every 2 weeks.

There was relapse after autologous stem cell transplantation in every patient, and there was variation in brentuximab vedotin exposure. Germline values: CDR1 SGHNT, CDR2 YYREEE (reference sequence). V was cut by 3 bases and J by 5 bases, with 14 bases left in between. The CDR3 spans 14 residues. Study results and limitations: Complete responders started with a diversity level that resembled newly diagnosed patients at baseline. TCR diversity rose significantly by C4D1 in CD4+ but not CD8+ cells.

Assay: immunoSEQ multiplex PCR; the TCRdb copy retains only in-frame clones and omits some. The sample lists about 100,000 clones, approximately 88% occurring once. Comment on this clone: Its antigen is undetermined.

This sample comprised peripheral blood mononuclear cells (PBMCs), obtained at baseline. The receptor's source is a human donor with classical Hodgkin lymphoma. This chain joins TRBV5-4 and TRBJ2-5, with D hard to call. CDR3 loop: CASSSAPTTETQYF. CDR3 DNA: TGTGCCAGCAGCTCGGCCCCTACCACGGAGACCCAGTACTTC.